This TCR beta chain is from a study of blood T cell repertoires in COVID-19. Participant-given clinical history determined each cohort assignment. The CDR3 spans 13 residues. Germline CDR1 MDHEN, CDR2 SYDVKM. V lost 3 bases and J 7 bases, leaving 10 bases between the germline ends. Assay used: immunoSEQ multiplex PCR; TCRdb lists only in-frame clones, some missing. This table holds 150,000 to 200,000 clones, roughly nine tenths found once. Sequencing input: PBMCs or T cells enriched from blood (not recorded which). The chain is built from TRBV28 and TRBJ2-1; the D gene is possibly TRBD1 (5 bases). The clonotype comes from a woman between 45 and 65 years old who had recovered from COVID-19. This chain's CDR3 is CASSLFWTNEQFF. DNA for the CDR3: TGTGCCAGCAGTTTGTTTTGGACAAATGAGCAGTTCTTC.